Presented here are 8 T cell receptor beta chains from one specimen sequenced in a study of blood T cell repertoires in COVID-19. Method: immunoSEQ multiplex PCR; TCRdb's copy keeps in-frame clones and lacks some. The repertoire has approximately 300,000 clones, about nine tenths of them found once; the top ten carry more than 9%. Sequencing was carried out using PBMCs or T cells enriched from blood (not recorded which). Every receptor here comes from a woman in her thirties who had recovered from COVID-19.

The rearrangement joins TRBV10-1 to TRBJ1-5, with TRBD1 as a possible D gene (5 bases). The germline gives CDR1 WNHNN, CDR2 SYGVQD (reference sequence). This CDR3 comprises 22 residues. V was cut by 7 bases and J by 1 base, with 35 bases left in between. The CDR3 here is CASTIQPKSGTDEKDSNQPQHF. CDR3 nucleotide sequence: TGCGCCAGCACTATTCAACCTAAGAGTGGGACTGATGAAAAAGACAGCAATCAGCCCCAGCATTTT.

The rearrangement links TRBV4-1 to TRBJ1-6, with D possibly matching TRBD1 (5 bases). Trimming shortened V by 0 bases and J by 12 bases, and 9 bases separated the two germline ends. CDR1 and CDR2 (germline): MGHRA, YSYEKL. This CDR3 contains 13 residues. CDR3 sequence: CASSQERGGPLHF. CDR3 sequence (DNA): TGCGCCAGCAGCCAAGAGCGCGGGGGACCCCTCCACTTT.

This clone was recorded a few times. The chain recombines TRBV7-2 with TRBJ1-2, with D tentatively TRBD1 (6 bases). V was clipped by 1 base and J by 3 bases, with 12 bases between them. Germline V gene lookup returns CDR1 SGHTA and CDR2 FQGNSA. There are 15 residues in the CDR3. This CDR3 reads CASSLVSRGDYGYTF. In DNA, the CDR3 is TGTGCCAGCAGCTTAGTTTCCAGGGGCGACTATGGCTACACCTTC.

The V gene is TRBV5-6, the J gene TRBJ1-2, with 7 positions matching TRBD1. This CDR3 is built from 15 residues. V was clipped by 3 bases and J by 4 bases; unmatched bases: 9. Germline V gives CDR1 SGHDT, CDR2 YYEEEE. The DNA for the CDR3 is TGTGCCAGCAGCTCATTGACAGGGAGCCTCTATGGCTACACCTTC. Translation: CASSSLTGSLYGYTF.

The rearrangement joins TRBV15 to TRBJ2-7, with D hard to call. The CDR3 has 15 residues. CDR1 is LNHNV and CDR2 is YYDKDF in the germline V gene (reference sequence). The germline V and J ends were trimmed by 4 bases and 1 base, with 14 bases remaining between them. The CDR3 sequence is CATSKHISKSYEQYF. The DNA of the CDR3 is TGTGCCACCAGCAAGCATATTTCCAAATCCTACGAGCAGTACTTC.

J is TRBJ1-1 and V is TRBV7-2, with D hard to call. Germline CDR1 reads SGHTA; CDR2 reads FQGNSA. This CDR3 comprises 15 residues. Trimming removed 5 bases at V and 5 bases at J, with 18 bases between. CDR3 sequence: CASSVPGSGNTEAFF. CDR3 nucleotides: TGTGCCAGCAGCGTCCCGGGGAGCGGGAATACTGAAGCTTTCTTT.

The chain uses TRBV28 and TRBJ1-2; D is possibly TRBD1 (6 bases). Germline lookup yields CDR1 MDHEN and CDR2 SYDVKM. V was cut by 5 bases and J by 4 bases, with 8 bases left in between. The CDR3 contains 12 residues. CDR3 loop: CASSLQGYGYTF. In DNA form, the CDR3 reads TGTGCCAGCAGTCTACAGGGCTATGGCTACACCTTC.

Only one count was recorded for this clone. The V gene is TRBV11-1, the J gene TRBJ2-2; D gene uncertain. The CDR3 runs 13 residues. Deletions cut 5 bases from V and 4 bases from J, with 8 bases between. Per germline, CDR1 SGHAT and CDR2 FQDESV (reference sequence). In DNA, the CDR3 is TGTGCCAGCAGCCCCCCTTCCACCGGGGAGCTGTTTTTT. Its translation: CASSPPSTGELFF.